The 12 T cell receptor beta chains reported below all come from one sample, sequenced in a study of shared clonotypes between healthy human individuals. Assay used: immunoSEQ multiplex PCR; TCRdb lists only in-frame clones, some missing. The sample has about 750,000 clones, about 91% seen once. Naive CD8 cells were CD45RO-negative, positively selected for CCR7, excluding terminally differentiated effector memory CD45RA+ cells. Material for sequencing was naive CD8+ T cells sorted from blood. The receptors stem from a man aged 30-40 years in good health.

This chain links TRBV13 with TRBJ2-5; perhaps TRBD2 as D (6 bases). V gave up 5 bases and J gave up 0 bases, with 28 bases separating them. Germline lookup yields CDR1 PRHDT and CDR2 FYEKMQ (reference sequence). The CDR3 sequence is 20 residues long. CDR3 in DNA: TGTGCCAGCAGCCCAACTCCGGGACTGGGCGTGGGTGCTTACCAAGAGACCCAGTACTTC. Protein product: CASSPTPGLGVGAYQETQYF. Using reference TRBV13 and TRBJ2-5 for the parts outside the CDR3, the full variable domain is AAGVIQSPRHLIKEKRETATLKCYPIPRHDTVYWYQQGPGQDPQFLISFYEKMQSDKGSIPDRFSAQQFSDYHSELNMSSLELGDSALYFCASSPTPGLGVGAYQETQYFGPGTRLLVL.

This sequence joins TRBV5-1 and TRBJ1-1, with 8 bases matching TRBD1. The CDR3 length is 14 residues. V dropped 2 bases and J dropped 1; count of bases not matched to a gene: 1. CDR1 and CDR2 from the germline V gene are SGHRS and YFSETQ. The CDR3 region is CASSFRGQNTEAFF. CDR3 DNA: TGCGCCAGCAGCTTCAGGGGGCAGAACACTGAAGCTTTCTTT.

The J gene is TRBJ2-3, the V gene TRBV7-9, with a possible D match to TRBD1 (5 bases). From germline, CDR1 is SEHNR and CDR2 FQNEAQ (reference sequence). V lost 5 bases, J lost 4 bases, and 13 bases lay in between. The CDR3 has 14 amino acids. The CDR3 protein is CASSPGLGADTQYF. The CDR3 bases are TGTGCCAGCAGCCCAGGGTTGGGTGCAGATACGCAGTATTTT.

This CDR3 is CASSRLLANTEAFF. CDR3 bases: TGTGCCAGCAGCCGACTGTTGGCGAACACTGAAGCTTTCTTT. This chain connects TRBV5-8 to TRBJ1-1; no clear D. The length of the CDR3 is 14 residues. The V end was cut by 4 bases, the J end by 1 base, with 11 bases between. Per germline, CDR1 SGHTS and CDR2 YDEGEE.

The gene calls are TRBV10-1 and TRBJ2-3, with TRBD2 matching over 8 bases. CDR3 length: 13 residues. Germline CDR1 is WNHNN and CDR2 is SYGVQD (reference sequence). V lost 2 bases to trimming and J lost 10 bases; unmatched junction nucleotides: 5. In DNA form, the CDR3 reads TGCGCCAGCAGTGAGACTGTAGCGGGACCGCAGTATTTT. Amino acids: CASSETVAGPQYF.

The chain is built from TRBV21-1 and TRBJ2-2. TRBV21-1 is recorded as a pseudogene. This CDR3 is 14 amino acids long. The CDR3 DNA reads TGTGCCAGCAGCAAAAAGGGCGACACCGGGGAGCTGTTTTTT. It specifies CASSKKGDTGELFF.

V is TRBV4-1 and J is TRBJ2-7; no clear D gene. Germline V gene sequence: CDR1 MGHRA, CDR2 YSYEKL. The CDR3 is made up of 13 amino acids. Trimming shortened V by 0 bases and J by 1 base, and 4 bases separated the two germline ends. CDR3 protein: CASSQDISYEQYF. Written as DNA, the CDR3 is TGCGCCAGCAGCCAAGATATATCCTACGAGCAGTACTTC.

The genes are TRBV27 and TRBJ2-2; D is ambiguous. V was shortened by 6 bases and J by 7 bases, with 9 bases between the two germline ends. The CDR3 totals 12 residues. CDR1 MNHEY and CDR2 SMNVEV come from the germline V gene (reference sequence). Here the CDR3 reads CASRKANGELFF. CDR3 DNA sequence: TGTGCCAGCAGAAAAGCCAACGGGGAGCTGTTTTTT.

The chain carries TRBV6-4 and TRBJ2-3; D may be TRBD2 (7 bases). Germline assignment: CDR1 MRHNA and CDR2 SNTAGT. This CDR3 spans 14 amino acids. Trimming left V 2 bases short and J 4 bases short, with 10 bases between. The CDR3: CASSDRGAADTQYF. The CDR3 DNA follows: TGTGCCAGCAGTGACCGGGGGGCGGCAGATACGCAGTATTTT.

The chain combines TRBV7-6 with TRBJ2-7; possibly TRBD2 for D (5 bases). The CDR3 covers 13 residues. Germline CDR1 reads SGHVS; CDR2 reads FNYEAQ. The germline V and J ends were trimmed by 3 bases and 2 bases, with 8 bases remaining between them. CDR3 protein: CASSLGSTYEQYF. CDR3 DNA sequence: TGTGCCAGCAGCTTGGGGAGTACCTACGAGCAGTACTTC.

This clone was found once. The CDR3 nucleotides read TGTGCCAGTAGTGTAGGACAGGGTAGCTCCTACAATGAGCAGTTCTTC. Its translation is CASSVGQGSSYNEQFF. This chain links TRBV19 with TRBJ2-1; 8 bases are a match to TRBD1. This CDR3 comprises 16 residues. Germline V gene sequence: CDR1 LNHDA, CDR2 SQIVND (reference sequence). Trimming took 5 bases from V and 0 from J; bases not matched to a gene: 6.

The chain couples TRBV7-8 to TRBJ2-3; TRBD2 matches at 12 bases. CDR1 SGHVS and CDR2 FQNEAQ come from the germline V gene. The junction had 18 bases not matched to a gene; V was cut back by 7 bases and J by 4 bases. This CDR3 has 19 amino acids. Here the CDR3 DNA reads TGTGCCAGCATCCCTAAAGGGCTAGCGGGAGGGGTTAGCGCAGATACGCAGTATTTT. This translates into CASIPKGLAGGVSADTQYF.